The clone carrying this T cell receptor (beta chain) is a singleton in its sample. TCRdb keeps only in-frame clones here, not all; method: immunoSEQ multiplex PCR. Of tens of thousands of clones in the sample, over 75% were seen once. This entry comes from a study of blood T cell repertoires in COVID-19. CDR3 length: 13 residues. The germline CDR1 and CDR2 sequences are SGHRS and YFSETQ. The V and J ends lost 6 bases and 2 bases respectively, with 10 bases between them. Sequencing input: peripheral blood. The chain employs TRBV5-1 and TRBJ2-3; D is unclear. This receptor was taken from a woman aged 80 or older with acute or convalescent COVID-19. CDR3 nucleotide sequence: TGCGCCAGCAATCTCGGTTACACAGATACGCAGTATTTT. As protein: CASNLGYTDTQYF. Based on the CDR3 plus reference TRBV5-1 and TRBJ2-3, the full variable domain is KAGVTQTPRYLIKTRGQQVTLSCSPISGHRSVSWYQQTPGQGLQFLFEYFSETQRNKGNFPGRFSGRQFSNSRSEMNVSTLELGDSALYLCASNLGYTDTQYFGPGTRLTVL.